The 13 T cell receptor beta chains in this list originate from one sample, sequenced in a study of PD-L1 blockade in urothelial cancer (dated by TCRdb to the late 2010s). The method behind the library was the immunoSEQ multiplex PCR assay. The source is immuneACCESS, and TCRdb retained only in-frame sequences with V and J called. Part of the clones is not carried over; for the studies checked, unresolved V genes explain less than half of this, and the remainder is unexplained. This sample comprises tens of thousands of clones, more than 70% of them detected only once. The top ten clonotypes cover 13% to 15% of the sample. The time point label for this specimen denotes: pretreatment peripheral blood. Sample: PBMCs, taken around atezolizumab (anti-PD-L1) treatment. The source of these receptors is a man between 60 and 75 years old with urothelial cancer.

The DNA for the CDR3 is TGTGCCTGGAGTCAGGGACTAGCGGTTCCCTACGAGCAGTACTTC. Translated, it gives CAWSQGLAVPYEQYF. V and J are TRBV30 and TRBJ2-7; TRBD2 matches 11 bases. The CDR3 covers 15 residues. V trimming: 2 bases; J trimming: 2 bases; junction bases outside the gene matches: 5. Germline CDR1 reads GTSNPN; CDR2 reads SVGIG (reference sequence).

The gene calls are TRBV4-1 and TRBJ2-7, with D possibly being TRBD1 (6 bases). The germline V and J ends were trimmed by 1 base and 2 bases, with 12 bases remaining between them. Germline V lookup: CDR1 MGHRA, CDR2 YSYEKL. This CDR3 is built from 15 residues. The CDR3 reads CASSQGYRDTYEQYF. Here the CDR3 DNA reads TGCGCCAGCAGCCAAGGGTACAGGGACACCTACGAGCAGTACTTC.

The chain couples TRBV30 to TRBJ2-7; 8 nucleotides align to TRBD1. The germline gives CDR1 GTSNPN, CDR2 SVGIG (reference sequence). V trimming: 1 base; J trimming: 3 bases; junction bases outside the gene matches: 5. The CDR3 sequence is 14 residues long. The CDR3 reads CAWSEGDRGYEQYF. The DNA of the CDR3 is TGTGCCTGGAGTGAAGGAGACAGGGGCTACGAGCAGTACTTC.

This clone was seen a single time. The chain is built from TRBV7-9 and TRBJ2-1, with D maybe TRBD2 (6 bases). CDR3 length equals 17 residues. The V end lost 4 bases, the J end lost 0 bases, and 16 bases lay between the germline ends. Germline CDR1 SEHNR, CDR2 FQNEAQ (reference sequence). CDR3 sequence: CASSSDGAGSSYNEQFF. DNA of the CDR3: TGTGCCAGCAGCTCCGACGGGGCGGGAAGCTCCTACAATGAGCAGTTCTTC.

V gene TRBV19 combines with J gene TRBJ2-1; 8 bases match TRBD2. The CDR3 runs 12 residues. With V trimmed by 6 bases and J by 6 bases, 1 base remained unmatched. Germline V gene sequence: CDR1 LNHDA, CDR2 SQIVND (reference sequence). The CDR3 DNA sequence: TGTGCCAGTAGGAGCGGGGGCAATGAGCAGTTCTTC. Its translation: CASRSGGNEQFF. The whole variable domain, remainder taken from reference TRBV19 and TRBJ2-1, is DGGITQSPKYLFRKEGQNVTLSCEQNLNHDAMYWYRQDPGQGLRLIYYSQIVNDFQKGDIAEGYSVSREKKESFPLTVTSAQKNPTAFYLCASRSGGNEQFFGPGTRLTVL.

The rearrangement uses TRBV30 and TRBJ2-1; possibly TRBD2 for D (5 bases). The CDR3 length is 15 residues. The germline V gene encodes CDR1 GTSNPN and CDR2 SVGIG (reference sequence). The V gene lost 5 bases and the J gene lost 9 bases, with 23 bases spanning the gap. The DNA for the CDR3 is TGTGCCTGGTCCGTCTCCCTCCGGGGAGAAGGTGAGCAGTTCTTC. Its protein is CAWSVSLRGEGEQFF.

The V and J genes are TRBV11-3 and TRBJ2-1, with D unclear. V was pared by 0 bases and J by 1 base, with 10 bases between. This CDR3 is built from 16 residues. The germline V gene has CDR1 SGHNT and CDR2 YENEEA. The CDR3 coding sequence is TGTGCCAGCAGCTTAGACCTATTCGTTTCCTACAATGAGCAGTTCTTC. It codes for CASSLDLFVSYNEQFF.

The J gene is TRBJ1-1, the V gene TRBV18, with 7 bases lining up with TRBD1. Germline assignment: CDR1 KGHSH and CDR2 LQKENI. The junction had 7 bases not matched to a gene; V was cut back by 4 bases and J by 2 bases. The CDR3 runs 15 residues. CDR3: CASSLGQQDNTEAFF. The CDR3 DNA reads as TGTGCCAGCTCACTGGGACAGCAGGATAACACTGAAGCTTTCTTT.

V usage is TRBV30 and J usage is TRBJ1-2; TRBD1 agrees at 11 bases. CDR1 and CDR2 (germline): GTSNPN, SVGIG (reference sequence). The CDR3 spans 14 residues. Trimming cost V 5 bases and J 6 bases; bases outside gene matches: 8. The CDR3 region is CAWDRGTGGHGYTF. CDR3 in DNA: TGTGCCTGGGACCGAGGGACAGGGGGGCATGGCTACACCTTC.

The chain has TRBV18 and TRBJ2-7, with 10 bases lining up with TRBD1. Germline V CDR1 and CDR2: KGHSH, LQKENI. Unmatched junction bases numbered 4, after V lost 8 bases and J lost 0 bases. CDR3 length equals 14 residues. CDR3 protein: CASRWDRGSYEQYF. The CDR3, as DNA: TGTGCCAGCAGATGGGACAGGGGCTCCTACGAGCAGTACTTC.

This clone was seen a single time. The rearrangement links TRBV4-1 to TRBJ2-7; D unresolved. The V gene's germline CDR1 is MGHRA and CDR2 YSYEKL. V shed 4 bases and J shed 3 bases, with 13 bases lying between them. This CDR3 has 14 amino acids. CDR3 sequence: CASSPGSSIYEQYF. As DNA, the CDR3 is TGCGCCAGCAGCCCCGGATCTAGTATCTACGAGCAGTACTTC.

This clone was seen more than once but under ten times. J is TRBJ1-1 and V is TRBV5-6; no clear D gene. The CDR3 runs to 12 residues. Germline CDR1 reads SGHDT; CDR2 reads YYEEEE. Trimming left V 2 bases short and J 6 bases short, with 8 bases between. The CDR3 DNA reads TGTGCCAGCAGCTTATCCGCAGCTGAAGCTTTCTTT. It specifies CASSLSAAEAFF. The complete variable domain, with remaining parts taken from reference TRBV5-6 and TRBJ1-1, reads DAGVTQSPTHLIKTRGQQVTLRCSPKSGHDTVSWYQQALGQGPQFIFQYYEEEERQRGNFPDRFSGHQFPNYSSELNVNALLLGDSALYLCASSLSAAEAFFGQGTRLTVV.

V and J are TRBV5-1 and TRBJ2-2, with TRBD2 matching over 8 bases. The CDR3 runs to 16 residues. Per germline, CDR1 SGHRS and CDR2 YFSETQ. V shed 1 base, J shed 0 bases, and the junction held 2 bases outside the gene matches. This CDR3 reads CASSLLLAANTGELFF. Here the CDR3 DNA reads TGCGCCAGCAGCTTGTTACTAGCGGCGAACACCGGGGAGCTGTTTTTT.